One sample yielded the 30 T cell receptor beta chains listed below, sequenced in a study of blood T cells in healthy people across ages. Together with a sample-barcoded 5' primer, a J-beta primer mix was included in a second PCR lasting about 6 to 11 cycles. Each CDR3 protein gets one entry after TCRdb re-called the 5' RACE reads with MiXCR. The sample holds fewer than 600,000 distinct CDR3 sequences, roughly a quarter seen once. This sample also appeared in a second study, on T cells of mothers and their children.

The sample was blood. The receptors were gathered from a boy between 2 and 15 years old in good health.

V and J are TRBV20-1 and TRBJ2-1; a weak D match, TRBD1 (6 bases). Germline V CDR1 and CDR2: DFQATT, SNEGSKA (reference sequence). The CDR3 sequence is 14 residues long. The CDR3 DNA is TGCAGCCTACCCAGGGGACCTCCGAGGAATGAGCAGTTCTTC. This translates into CSLPRGPPRNEQFF.

The chain carries TRBV12-3 or TRBV12-4 and TRBJ2-1, with D possibly being TRBD2 (6 bases). The CDR3 is 14 amino acids. Trimming pared 6 bases from V and 7 bases from J, leaving 16 bases between. The CDR3 reads CASRTRRGGNEQFF. For the CDR3, the DNA is TGTGCCAGCAGAACCAGGCGGGGCGGGAATGAGCAGTTCTTC.

This chain links TRBV25-1 with TRBJ2-7; 10 bases line up with TRBD2. From germline, CDR1 is MGHDK and CDR2 SYGVNS. The CDR3 runs to 14 residues. Losses at the gene ends were 8 bases for V and 2 bases for J; bases not matched to a gene: 6. For the CDR3, the DNA is TGTGCCAGCCGAATTAGCGGGGGGACCTACGAGCAGTACTTC. It is translated as CASRISGGTYEQYF.

The gene calls are TRBV12-3 or TRBV12-4 and TRBJ2-1; D is possibly TRBD1 or TRBD2 (5 bases each). This CDR3 region has 14 residues. Trimming removed 6 bases from V and 7 bases from J, with 16 bases in between. The CDR3 DNA reads as TGTGCCAGCAGGCTCGGGACCCGCGGTAATGAGCAGTTCTTC. Translated: CASRLGTRGNEQFF.

The chain is built from TRBV5-1 and TRBJ1-3, with D possibly matching TRBD1 (5 bases). Trimming took off 0 bases at V and 5 bases at J, with 9 bases between the two ends. CDR3 length: 14 residues. The germline V gene encodes CDR1 SGHRS and CDR2 YFSETQ. This CDR3 reads CASSLEGRRNTIYF. As DNA, the CDR3 is TGCGCCAGCAGCTTGGAGGGGAGGCGAAACACCATATATTTT.

This rearrangement joins TRBV6-2 or TRBV6-3 to TRBJ2-7; 8 bases are a match to TRBD1. The germline V gene has CDR1 MNHEY and CDR2 SVGEGT. The ends lost 7 bases at V and 4 bases at J; junction bases unmatched: 3. The CDR3 sequence is 12 residues long. CDR3 in DNA: TGTGCCAGCATGGACAGGGTGTACGAGCAGTACTTC. Protein product: CASMDRVYEQYF.

The sample holds a few counts of this clonotype. The chain is built from TRBV10-3 and TRBJ1-2; D not resolved. The germline V gene encodes CDR1 ENHRY and CDR2 SYGVKD. This CDR3 comprises 14 residues. V lost 0 bases, J lost 6 bases, and 11 bases lay in between. CDR3 bases: TGTGCCATCAGTGAGTCGGGAGCGTTGGATGGCTACACCTTC. This encodes CAISESGALDGYTF.

This chain joins TRBV3-1 and TRBJ2-4; 7 bases are a match to TRBD2. CDR1 is LGHDT and CDR2 is YNNKEL in the germline V gene (reference sequence). The CDR3 has 14 amino acids. V trimming: 4 bases; J trimming: 9 bases; junction bases outside the gene matches: 9. The CDR3 DNA is TGTGCCAGCAGCCTCGGACTAGAAAAGGGCATTCAGTACTTC. It is translated as CASSLGLEKGIQYF.

This chain uses TRBV7-9 with TRBJ2-5; D is uncertain. Germline V gives CDR1 SEHNR, CDR2 FQNEAQ (reference sequence). V shed 5 bases and J shed 0 bases, with 16 bases lying between them. The CDR3 has 16 residues. Here the CDR3 DNA reads TGTGCCAGCAGCGTGGCCCAAAGTAGCAACCAAGAGACCCAGTACTTC. Translation: CASSVAQSSNQETQYF.

The count of this clonotype is one. The chain combines TRBV7-6 with TRBJ2-3, with 9 bases matching TRBD2. The V gene's germline CDR1 is SGHVS and CDR2 FNYEAQ. Germline trimming cut 5 bases from V and 6 bases from J; bases unmatched to any gene: 9. The CDR3 runs 15 residues. The CDR3 DNA reads as TGTGCCAGCAGCCTCCGACAGCGGGGGGCTGATACGCAGTATTTT. Its translation is CASSLRQRGADTQYF. Full variable domain (missing parts from reference TRBV7-6 and TRBJ2-3): GAGVSQSPRYKVTKRGQDVALRCDPISGHVSLYWYRQALGQGPEFLTYFNYEAQQDKSGLPNDRFSAERPEGSISTLTIQRTEQRDSAMYRCASSLRQRGADTQYFGPGTRLTVL.

The chain has TRBV20-1 and TRBJ2-7; 13 bases line up with TRBD2. The CDR3 runs to 14 residues. In germline, CDR1 is DFQATT, CDR2 SNEGSKA (reference sequence). Trimming took 3 bases from V and 4 from J; bases not matched to a gene: 3. Here the CDR3 reads CSASGTSGTYEQYF. The CDR3 nucleotides read TGCAGTGCTAGCGGGACTAGCGGGACGTACGAGCAGTACTTC.

The chain uses TRBV7-9 and TRBJ2-5; 14 nucleotides align to TRBD2. V gave up 6 bases and J gave up 3 bases; unmatched junction bases: 6. This CDR3 region has 16 residues. Germline V lookup: CDR1 SEHNR, CDR2 FQNEAQ (reference sequence). The CDR3 loop is CASSRLAGGTKETQYF. The CDR3 region has the DNA TGTGCCAGCAGTCGACTAGCGGGGGGGACGAAAGAGACCCAGTACTTC.

The J gene is TRBJ2-2, the V gene TRBV15; D perhaps matches TRBD1 (6 bases). Germline CDR1 LNHNV, CDR2 YYDKDF (reference sequence). The CDR3 extends over 14 amino acids. The V end was cut by 1 base, the J end by 7 bases, with 10 bases between. The chain's CDR3 is CATSRALRGGELFF. In nucleotides, the CDR3 is TGTGCCACCAGCAGAGCTCTCAGGGGCGGGGAGCTGTTTTTT.

This clonotype was seen only a few times. The CDR3 sequence is CSASGGAETQYF. DNA for the CDR3: TGCAGTGCTAGCGGGGGGGCCGAGACCCAGTACTTC. The chain links TRBV20-1 to TRBJ2-5, with TRBD2 matching 8 bases. Trimming cost V 3 bases and J 5 bases; bases outside gene matches: 2. Germline values: CDR1 DFQATT, CDR2 SNEGSKA (reference sequence). CDR3 length: 12 residues.

This chain uses TRBV7-2 with TRBJ2-3; D gene uncertain. Trimming removed 1 base at V and 0 bases at J, with 17 bases between. Germline V lookup: CDR1 SGHTA, CDR2 FQGNSA. The CDR3 runs 18 residues. The CDR3 nucleotides are TGTGCCAGCAGCTTAGTCTTAGGGATAGGACGAAGCACAGATACGCAGTATTTT. Its protein product is CASSLVLGIGRSTDTQYF.

In its sample, this clonotype was seen once. CDR3 loop: CSARPWTSTDTQYF. CDR3 sequence (DNA): TGCAGTGCTAGACCCTGGACTAGCACAGATACGCAGTATTTT. V and J are TRBV20-1 and TRBJ2-3; TRBD2 is a possible D gene (5 bases). Trimming removed 2 bases at V and 0 bases at J, with 9 bases between. Germline V CDR1 and CDR2: DFQATT, SNEGSKA (reference sequence). The CDR3 extends over 14 amino acids.

The chain combines TRBV6-6 with TRBJ2-4; 9 nucleotides match TRBD2. With 2 bases clipped from V and 5 bases from J, the junction kept 7 bases outside the gene matches. The CDR3 is 16 residues long. The V gene's germline CDR1 is MNHNY and CDR2 SVGAGI (reference sequence). The chain's CDR3 is CASSYGLAGSQNIQYF. The CDR3, as DNA: TGTGCCAGCAGTTACGGGCTAGCGGGATCCCAAAACATTCAGTACTTC.

The V call is TRBV7-2, the J call TRBJ2-7, with 10 bases identical to TRBD2. The germline gives CDR1 SGHTA, CDR2 FQGNSA. V was clipped by 5 bases and J by 2 bases; unmatched bases: 9. This CDR3 has 16 residues. The CDR3 DNA sequence: TGTGCCAGCAGCCGCGAACTAGCGGGAAGAACCTACGAGCAGTACTTC. Translated, it gives CASSRELAGRTYEQYF.

This clonotype was counted a few times. The chain links TRBV10-2 to TRBJ2-5; D may be TRBD2 (5 bases). Trimming cost V 10 bases and J 3 bases, with 9 bases left between them. CDR1 and CDR2 from the germline V gene are WSHSY and SAAADI. CDR3 length: 11 amino acids. Here the CDR3 reads CATSGEETQYF. The CDR3 DNA reads TGCGCCACGTCCGGGGAAGAGACCCAGTACTTC.

V usage is TRBV6-2 or TRBV6-3 and J usage is TRBJ2-4; D is unresolved. Trimming cost V 0 bases and J 1 base, with 10 bases left between them. The CDR3 is 16 amino acids. The germline V gene has CDR1 MNHEY and CDR2 SVGEGT. In nucleotides, the CDR3 is TGTGCCAGCAGTTACTCAGGTAGAATGGCCAAAAACATTCAGTACTTC. This gives the protein CASSYSGRMAKNIQYF.

This clonotype was counted a few times. The gene calls are TRBV10-2 and TRBJ2-2; D possibly uses TRBD1 or TRBD2 (6 bases each). CDR3 size: 14 residues. Germline V gives CDR1 WSHSY, CDR2 SAAADI. The germline V and J ends were trimmed by 4 bases and 4 bases, with 10 bases remaining between them. Here the CDR3 reads CASSVGGPTGELFF. DNA of the CDR3: TGCGCCAGCAGTGTTGGGGGGCCCACCGGGGAGCTGTTTTTT.

This chain links TRBV7-2 with TRBJ2-1, with 7 bases lining up with TRBD2. Looked up from germline, CDR1 is SGHTA and CDR2 is FQGNSA. The J segment lost 5 bases and the V segment lost 6 bases, leaving 7 bases of the junction unmatched. This CDR3 contains 14 residues. The CDR3 region has the DNA TGTGCCAGCAGTAGGGGCGGGAGCGACAATGAGCAGTTCTTC. It translates to CASSRGGSDNEQFF.

This clonotype was picked up a small number of times. The chain uses TRBV7-2 and TRBJ2-7; D assignment may be TRBD1 or TRBD2 (7 bases each). Trimming took 5 bases from V and 6 from J, leaving 20 bases between them. The CDR3 has 15 amino acids. CDR1 and CDR2 from the germline V gene are SGHTA and FQGNSA. In DNA, the CDR3 is TGTGCCAGCAGCCCCCTAGGGGGCGGGAGCGTCGAGCAGTACTTC. Its protein is CASSPLGGGSVEQYF.

The chain has TRBV6-2 or TRBV6-3 and TRBJ2-1, with D tentatively TRBD1 or TRBD2 (6 bases each). The V gene's germline CDR1 is MNHEY and CDR2 SVGEGT. V lost 7 bases to trimming and J lost 3 bases, with 19 bases between them. The CDR3 has 16 amino acids. The CDR3 DNA is TGTGCCAGCATGTGGTTCCCCGGGGGCGGCTACAATGAGCAGTTCTTC. This encodes CASMWFPGGGYNEQFF.

This clonotype has just a few counts. A read error may produce the germline difference seen at one junction end. V and J are TRBV12-3 or TRBV12-4 and TRBJ1-4, with D unresolved. The CDR3 is 12 residues long. The CDR3 DNA is TGTGCCAACAGTCCAGACAATGAAAAACTGTTTTTT. It encodes CANSPDNEKLFF.

The chain recombines TRBV21-1 with TRBJ2-4. TRBV21-1 is a known pseudogene. The CDR3 length is 14 residues. CDR3 bases: TGTGCCAGCAGCAAAGACCACGGTGGAAACATTCAGTACTTC. Residues: CASSKDHGGNIQYF.

This chain connects TRBV12-3 or TRBV12-4 to TRBJ2-7; 7 bases are a match to TRBD1. CDR3 size: 15 residues. The V gene end was trimmed by 5 bases and the J gene end by 2 bases; junction bases not matched to a gene: 9. This CDR3 is CASSLRQGITYEQYF. The CDR3 nucleotides read TGTGCCAGCAGTCTAAGACAGGGCATAACCTACGAGCAGTACTTC.

This clonotype was seen a handful of times. The rearrangement joins TRBV20-1 to TRBJ2-7; D may be TRBD1 (5 bases). The V and J ends lost 4 bases and 1 base respectively, with 11 bases between them. CDR1 is DFQATT, CDR2 SNEGSKA, per germline (reference sequence). The CDR3 has 13 residues. CDR3 loop: CSAKGRRSYEQYF. CDR3 DNA sequence: TGCAGTGCTAAGGGGCGAAGGTCCTACGAGCAGTACTTC.

The chain has TRBV5-1 and TRBJ2-5, with no clear D. The J call is doubtful: the DNA matches TRBJ2-1 better. The CDR3 is 12 residues long. Germline CDR1 reads SGHRS; CDR2 reads YFSETQ. This CDR3 reads CASRSATPAQFF. The CDR3 nucleotides read TGCGCCAGCAGGAGCGCAACCCCGGCGCAGTTCTTC.

The J gene is TRBJ2-7, the V gene TRBV20-1; tentatively, D is TRBD2 (7 bases). The germline V gene has CDR1 DFQATT and CDR2 SNEGSKA (reference sequence). The CDR3 sequence is 14 residues long. V was clipped by 1 base and J by 3 bases, with 13 bases between them. The chain's CDR3 is CSARGGGVDYEQYF. The CDR3 nucleotides are TGCAGTGCTAGAGGGGGGGGCGTTGACTACGAGCAGTACTTC.